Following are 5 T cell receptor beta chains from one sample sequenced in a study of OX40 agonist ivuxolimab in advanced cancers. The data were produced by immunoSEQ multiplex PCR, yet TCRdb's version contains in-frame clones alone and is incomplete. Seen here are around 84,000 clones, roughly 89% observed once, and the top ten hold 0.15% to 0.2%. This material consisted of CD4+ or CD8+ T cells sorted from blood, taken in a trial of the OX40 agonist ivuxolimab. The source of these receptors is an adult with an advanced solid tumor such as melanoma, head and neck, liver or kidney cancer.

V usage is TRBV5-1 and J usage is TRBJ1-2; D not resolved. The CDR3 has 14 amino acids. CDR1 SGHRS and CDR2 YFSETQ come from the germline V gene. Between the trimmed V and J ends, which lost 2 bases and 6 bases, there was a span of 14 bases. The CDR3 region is CASSFRSVGNGYTF. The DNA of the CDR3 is TGCGCCAGCAGCTTTAGGTCGGTCGGGAATGGCTACACCTTC.

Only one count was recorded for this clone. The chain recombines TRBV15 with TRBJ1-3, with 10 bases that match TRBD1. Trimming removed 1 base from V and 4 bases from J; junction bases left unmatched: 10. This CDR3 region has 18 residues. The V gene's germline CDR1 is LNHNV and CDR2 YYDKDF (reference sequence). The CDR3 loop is CATSRATRTGGRGNTIYF. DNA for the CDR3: TGTGCCACCAGCAGAGCGACGAGGACAGGGGGAAGAGGAAACACCATATATTTT.

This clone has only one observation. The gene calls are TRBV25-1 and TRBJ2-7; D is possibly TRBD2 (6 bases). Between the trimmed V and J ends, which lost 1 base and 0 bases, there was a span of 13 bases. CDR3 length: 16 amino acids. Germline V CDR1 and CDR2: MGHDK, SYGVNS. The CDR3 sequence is CASSELGWRDSYEQYF. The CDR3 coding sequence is TGTGCCAGCAGTGAATTGGGATGGCGGGACTCCTACGAGCAGTACTTC.

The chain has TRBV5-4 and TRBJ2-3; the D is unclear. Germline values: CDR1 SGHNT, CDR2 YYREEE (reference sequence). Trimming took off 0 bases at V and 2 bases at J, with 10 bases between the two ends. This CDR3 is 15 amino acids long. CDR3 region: CASSLDWTDTDTQYF. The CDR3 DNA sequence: TGTGCCAGCAGCTTGGATTGGACGGACACAGATACGCAGTATTTT.

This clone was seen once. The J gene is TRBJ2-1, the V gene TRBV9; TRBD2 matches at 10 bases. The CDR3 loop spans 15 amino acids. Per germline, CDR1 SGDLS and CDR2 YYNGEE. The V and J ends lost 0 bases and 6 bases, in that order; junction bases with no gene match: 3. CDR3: CASSVAVAGGNEQFF. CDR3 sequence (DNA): TGTGCCAGCAGCGTAGCTGTAGCGGGGGGCAATGAGCAGTTCTTC.